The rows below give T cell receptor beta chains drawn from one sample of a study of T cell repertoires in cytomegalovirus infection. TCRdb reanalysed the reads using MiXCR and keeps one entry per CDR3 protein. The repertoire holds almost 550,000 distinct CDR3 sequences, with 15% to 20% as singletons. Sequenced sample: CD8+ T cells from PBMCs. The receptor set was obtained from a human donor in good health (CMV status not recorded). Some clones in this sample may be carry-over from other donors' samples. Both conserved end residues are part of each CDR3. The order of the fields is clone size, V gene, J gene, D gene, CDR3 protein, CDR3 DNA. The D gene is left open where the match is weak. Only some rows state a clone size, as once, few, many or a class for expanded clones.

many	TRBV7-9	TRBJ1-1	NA	CASSSGPSNTEAFF	TGTGCCAGCAGCTCGGGTCCTTCGAACACTGAAGCTTTCTTT
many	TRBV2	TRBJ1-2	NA	CASSETGGQGVPSRYGYTF	TGTGCCAGCAGTGAAACGGGGGGACAAGGGGTCCCTTCGAGGTATGGCTACACCTTC
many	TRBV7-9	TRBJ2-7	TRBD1	CASGTGYNEQYF	TGTGCCAGCGGGACAGGGTACAACGAGCAGTACTTC
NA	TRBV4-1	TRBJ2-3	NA	CASSQDQPRSSTDTQYF	TGCGCCAGCAGCCAAGATCAGCCCCGCTCTAGCACAGATACGCAGTATTTT
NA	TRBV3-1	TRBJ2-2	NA	CASSQSRVFGELFF	TGTGCCAGCAGCCAGAGCAGGGTCTTCGGGGAGCTGTTTTTT
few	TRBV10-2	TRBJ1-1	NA	CASSEFRQDTEAFF	TGCGCCAGCAGTGAGTTCCGACAGGACACTGAAGCTTTCTTT
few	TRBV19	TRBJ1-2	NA	CATYAGVAYGYTF	TGTGCCACTTACGCGGGGGTGGCCTATGGCTACACCTTC
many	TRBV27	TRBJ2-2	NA	CASSFSGTGELFF	TGTGCCAGCAGTTTTTCGGGCACCGGGGAGCTGTTTTTT
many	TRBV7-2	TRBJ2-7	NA	CASSLAVQGPNEQYF	TGTGCCAGCAGCTTAGCTGTACAGGGCCCCAACGAGCAGTACTTC
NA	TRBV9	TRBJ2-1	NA	CASSSGGGKNEQFF	TGTGCCAGCAGTTCCGGGGGAGGCAAAAATGAGCAGTTCTTC
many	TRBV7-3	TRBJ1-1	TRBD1	CASSLQGGTEAFF	TGTGCCAGCAGCTTACAGGGGGGCACTGAAGCTTTCTTT
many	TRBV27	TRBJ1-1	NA	CASSLTGDTEAFF	TGTGCCAGCAGCTTAACGGGGGACACTGAAGCTTTCTTT
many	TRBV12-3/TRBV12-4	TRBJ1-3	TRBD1	CASRTSTGTGNTIYF	TGTGCCAGCAGGACCTCGACAGGGACTGGAAACACCATATATTTT
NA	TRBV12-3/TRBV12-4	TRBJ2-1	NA	CASSPLETLYYNEQFF	TGTGCAAGCAGCCCGCTAGAAACCCTCTACTACAATGAGCAGTTCTTC
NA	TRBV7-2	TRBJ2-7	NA	CSSTLSWSYEQYF	TGTTCCAGCACCCTTAGCTGGAGCTACGAGCAGTACTTC
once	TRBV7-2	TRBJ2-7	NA	CASSLVCDEPYF	TGTGCCAGCAGCTTAGTTTGCGACGAGCCGTACTTC
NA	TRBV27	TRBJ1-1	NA	CASSSPGREAFF	TGTGCCAGCAGTAGCCCAGGCAGGGAAGCTTTCTTT
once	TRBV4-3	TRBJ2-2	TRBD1	CATWDRSNTGELFF	TGCGCCACCTGGGACAGATCGAACACCGGGGAGCTGTTTTTT
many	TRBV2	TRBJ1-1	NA	CASRPRGPVAEAFF	TGTGCCAGCAGGCCCAGGGGCCCCGTGGCTGAAGCTTTCTTT
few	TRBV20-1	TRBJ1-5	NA	CSARPMDISNQPQHF	TGCAGTGCTAGACCGATGGACATTAGCAATCAGCCCCAGCATTTT
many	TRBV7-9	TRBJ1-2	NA	CASSAKQKNYGYTF	TGTGCCAGCAGCGCCAAACAGAAAAACTATGGCTACACCTTC
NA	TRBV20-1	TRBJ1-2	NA	CSARVWSASNYGYTF	TGCAGTGCTAGAGTTTGGTCAGCGTCTAACTATGGCTACACCTTC
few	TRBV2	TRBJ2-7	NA	CASQGGWNEQYF	TGTGCCTCCCAGGGGGGGTGGAACGAGCAGTACTTC
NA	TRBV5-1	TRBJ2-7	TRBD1	CASSLTGARVLYEQYF	TGCGCCAGCAGCTTGACAGGGGCGAGAGTGCTCTACGAGCAGTACTTC
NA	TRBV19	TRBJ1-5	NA	CASSISRVRQPQHF	TGTGCCAGTAGTATAAGCAGGGTGCGCCAGCCCCAGCATTTT
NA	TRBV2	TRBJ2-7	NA	CASSDGGWGVREQYF	TGTGCCAGCAGTGATGGTGGGTGGGGGGTACGCGAGCAGTACTTC
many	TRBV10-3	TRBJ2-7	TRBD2	CAISISAGEGGEQYF	TGTGCCATCAGTATCTCAGCGGGAGAGGGTGGCGAGCAGTACTTC
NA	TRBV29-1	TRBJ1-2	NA	CSVEDRSYGYTF	TGCAGCGTTGAAGATCGGAGCTATGGCTACACCTTC
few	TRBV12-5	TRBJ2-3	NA	CASGSATRRDTQYF	TGTGCTAGTGGCTCTGCGACACGGCGGGATACGCAGTATTTT
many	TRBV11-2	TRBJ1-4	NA	CASSLVPEKLFF	TGTGCCAGCAGCTTAGTTCCCGAAAAACTGTTTTTT
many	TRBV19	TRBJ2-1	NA	CASSETFPIYNEQFF	TGTGCCAGTAGTGAAACTTTCCCGATTTACAATGAGCAGTTCTTC
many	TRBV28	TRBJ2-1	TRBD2	CASSSWRENAYNEQFF	TGTGCCAGCAGTTCTTGGCGGGAGAACGCCTACAATGAGCAGTTCTTC
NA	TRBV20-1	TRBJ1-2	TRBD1	CSAWDSYGYTF	TGCAGTGCGTGGGACAGTTATGGCTACACCTTC
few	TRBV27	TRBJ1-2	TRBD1	CASSGDRVHGYTF	TGTGCCAGCAGTGGGGACAGGGTTCATGGCTACACCTTC
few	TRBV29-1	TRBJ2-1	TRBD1	CSDTTGGNEQFF	TGCAGCGACACGACAGGGGGCAATGAGCAGTTCTTC
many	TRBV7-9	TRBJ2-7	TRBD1	CASSTTGGRYSYEQYF	TGTGCCAGCAGTACCACAGGGGGCCGGTACTCCTACGAGCAGTACTTC
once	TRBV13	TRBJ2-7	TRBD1	CASSLTGGFYEQYF	TGTGCCAGCAGCTTAACAGGGGGCTTCTACGAGCAGTACTTC
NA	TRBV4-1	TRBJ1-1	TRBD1	CASSAGQGVNTEAFF	TGCGCCAGCAGCGCGGGACAGGGCGTGAACACTGAAGCTTTCTTT
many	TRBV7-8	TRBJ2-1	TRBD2	CASRLGRAGLARPSGHEQFF	TGTGCCAGCAGATTAGGTAGGGCAGGACTAGCCCGCCCTTCTGGGCATGAGCAGTTCTTC
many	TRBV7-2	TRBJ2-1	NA	CASSLSTLNEQFF	TGTGCCAGCAGCTTGAGCACGCTCAATGAGCAGTTCTTC
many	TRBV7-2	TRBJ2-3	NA	CASSSTGDSTDTQYF	TGTGCCAGCAGCTCTACAGGAGACAGCACAGATACGCAGTATTTT
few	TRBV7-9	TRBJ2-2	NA	CASSLKGSLNTGELFF	TGTGCCAGCAGCTTAAAAGGGAGTTTGAACACCGGGGAGCTGTTTTTT
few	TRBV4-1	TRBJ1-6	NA	CASSQEGKGGSPLHF	TGCGCCAGCAGCCAAGAGGGAAAGGGCGGGTCACCCCTCCACTTT
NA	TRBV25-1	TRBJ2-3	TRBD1	CASRRTGSVTDTQYF	TGTGCCAGCAGGCGGACAGGGTCTGTAACAGATACGCAGTATTTT
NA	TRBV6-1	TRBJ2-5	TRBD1	CASSDDRDQETQYF	TGTGCCAGCAGTGACGACAGGGACCAAGAGACCCAGTACTTC